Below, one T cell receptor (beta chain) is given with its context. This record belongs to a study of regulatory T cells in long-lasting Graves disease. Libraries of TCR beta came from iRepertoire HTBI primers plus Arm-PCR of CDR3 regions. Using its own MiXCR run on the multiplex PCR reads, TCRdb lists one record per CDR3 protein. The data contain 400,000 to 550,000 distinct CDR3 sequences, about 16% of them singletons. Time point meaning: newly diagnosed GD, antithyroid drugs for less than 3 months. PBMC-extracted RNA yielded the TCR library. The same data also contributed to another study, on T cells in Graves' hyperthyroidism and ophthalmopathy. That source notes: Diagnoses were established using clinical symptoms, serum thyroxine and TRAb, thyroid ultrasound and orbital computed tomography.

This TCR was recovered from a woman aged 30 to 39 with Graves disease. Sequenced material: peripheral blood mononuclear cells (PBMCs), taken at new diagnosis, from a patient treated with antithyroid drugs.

CDR3 sequence reads: CASSVGAWDGWSYEQYF. The CDR3 coding sequence is TGTGCCAGCAGCGTAGGGGCTTGGGACGGCTGGAGCTACGAGCAGTACTTC. The chain links TRBV9 to TRBJ2-7, with D perhaps assigned TRBD1 or TRBD2 (5 bases each). V was cut by 0 bases and J by 3 bases, with 19 bases left in between. CDR1 SGDLS and CDR2 YYNGEE come from the germline V gene. The CDR3 is made up of 17 amino acids.